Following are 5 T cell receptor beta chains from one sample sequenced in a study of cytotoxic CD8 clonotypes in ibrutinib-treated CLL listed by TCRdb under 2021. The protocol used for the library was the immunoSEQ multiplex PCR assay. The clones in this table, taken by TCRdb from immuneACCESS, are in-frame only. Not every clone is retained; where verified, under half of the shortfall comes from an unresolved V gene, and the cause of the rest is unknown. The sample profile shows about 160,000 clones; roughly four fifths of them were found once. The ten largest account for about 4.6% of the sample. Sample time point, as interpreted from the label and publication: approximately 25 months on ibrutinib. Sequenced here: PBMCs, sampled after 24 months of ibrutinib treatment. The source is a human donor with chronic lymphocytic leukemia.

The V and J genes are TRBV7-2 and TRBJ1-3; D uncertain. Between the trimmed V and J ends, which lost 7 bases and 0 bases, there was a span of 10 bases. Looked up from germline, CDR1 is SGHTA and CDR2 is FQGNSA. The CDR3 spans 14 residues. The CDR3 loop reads CASTLGISGNTIYF. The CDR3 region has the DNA TGTGCCAGCACTTTAGGGATCTCTGGAAACACCATATATTTT.

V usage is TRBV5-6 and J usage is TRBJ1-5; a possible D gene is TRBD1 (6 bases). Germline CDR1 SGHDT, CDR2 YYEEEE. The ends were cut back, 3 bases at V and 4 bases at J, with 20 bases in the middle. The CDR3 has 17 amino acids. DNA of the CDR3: TGTGCCAGCAGCTCGGCAAGCACAGGGTTTTGGAATCAGCCCCAGCATTTT. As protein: CASSSASTGFWNQPQHF.

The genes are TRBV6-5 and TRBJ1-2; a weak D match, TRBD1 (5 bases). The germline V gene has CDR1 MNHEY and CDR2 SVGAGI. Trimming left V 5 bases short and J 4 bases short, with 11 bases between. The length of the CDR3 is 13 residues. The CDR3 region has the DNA TGTGCCAGCAGTCCCTCGGGGACCTATGGCTACACCTTC. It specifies CASSPSGTYGYTF.

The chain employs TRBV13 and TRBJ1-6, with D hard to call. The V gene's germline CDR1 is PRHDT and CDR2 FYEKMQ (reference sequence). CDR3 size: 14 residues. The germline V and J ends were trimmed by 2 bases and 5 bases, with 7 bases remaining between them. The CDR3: CASSLRTDNSPLHF. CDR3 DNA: TGTGCCAGCAGCTTAAGAACAGATAATTCACCCCTCCACTTT.

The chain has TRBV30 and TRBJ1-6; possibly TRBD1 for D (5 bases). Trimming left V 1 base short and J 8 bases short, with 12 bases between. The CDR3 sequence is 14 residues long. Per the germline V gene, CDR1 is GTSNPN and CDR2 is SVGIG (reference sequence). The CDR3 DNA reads TGTGCCTGGAGTGGATCGGGGGTCTATTCACCCCTCCACTTT. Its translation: CAWSGSGVYSPLHF. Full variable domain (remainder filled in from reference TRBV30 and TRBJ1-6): SQTIHQWPATLVQPVGSPLSLECTVEGTSNPNLYWYRQAAGRGLQLLFYSVGIGQISSEVPQNLSASRPQDRQFILSSKKLLLSDSGFYLCAWSGSGVYSPLHFGNGTRLTVT.